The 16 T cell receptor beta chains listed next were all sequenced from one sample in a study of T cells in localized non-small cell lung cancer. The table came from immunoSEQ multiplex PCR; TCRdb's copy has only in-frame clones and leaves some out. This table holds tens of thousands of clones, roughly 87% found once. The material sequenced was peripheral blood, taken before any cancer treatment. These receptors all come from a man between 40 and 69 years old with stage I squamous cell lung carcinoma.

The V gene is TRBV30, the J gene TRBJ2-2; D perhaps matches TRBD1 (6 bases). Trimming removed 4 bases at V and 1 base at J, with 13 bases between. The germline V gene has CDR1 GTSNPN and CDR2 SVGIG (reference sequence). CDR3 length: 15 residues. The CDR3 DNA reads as TGTGCCTGGAACCGAATACAGGGGAACACCGGGGAGCTGTTTTTT. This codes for CAWNRIQGNTGELFF.

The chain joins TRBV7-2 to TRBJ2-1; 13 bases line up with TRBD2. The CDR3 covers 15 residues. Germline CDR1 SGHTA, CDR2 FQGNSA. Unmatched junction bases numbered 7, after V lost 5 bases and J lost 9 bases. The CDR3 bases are TGTGCCAGCAGCCGCGAGACTAGCGGGGGGAGTGAGCAGTTCTTC. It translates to CASSRETSGGSEQFF.

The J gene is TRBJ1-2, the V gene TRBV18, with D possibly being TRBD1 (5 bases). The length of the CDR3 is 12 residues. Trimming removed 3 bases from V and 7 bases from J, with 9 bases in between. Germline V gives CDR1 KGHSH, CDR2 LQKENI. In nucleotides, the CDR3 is TGTGCCAGCTCACCCACAGGAGGTGGCTACACCTTC. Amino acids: CASSPTGGGYTF.

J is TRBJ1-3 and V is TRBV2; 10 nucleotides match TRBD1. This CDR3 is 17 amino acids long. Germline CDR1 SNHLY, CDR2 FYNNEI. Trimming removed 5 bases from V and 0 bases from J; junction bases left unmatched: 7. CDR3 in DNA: TGTGCCAGCAGTCTCAGGGGGGACAGGGGCTCTGGAAACACCATATATTTT. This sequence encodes CASSLRGDRGSGNTIYF.

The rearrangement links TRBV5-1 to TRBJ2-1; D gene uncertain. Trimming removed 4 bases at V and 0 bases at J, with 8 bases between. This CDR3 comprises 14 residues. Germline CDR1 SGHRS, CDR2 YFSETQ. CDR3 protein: CASSIQASYNEQFF. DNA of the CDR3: TGCGCCAGCAGCATCCAGGCCTCCTACAATGAGCAGTTCTTC.

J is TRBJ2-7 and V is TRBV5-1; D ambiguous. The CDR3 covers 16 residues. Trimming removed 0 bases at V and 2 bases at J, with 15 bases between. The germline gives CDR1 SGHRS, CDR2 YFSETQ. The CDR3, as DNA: TGCGCCAGCAGCTTGGCAGGCGGCCTCAAGGCCTACGAGCAGTACTTC. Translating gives CASSLAGGLKAYEQYF.

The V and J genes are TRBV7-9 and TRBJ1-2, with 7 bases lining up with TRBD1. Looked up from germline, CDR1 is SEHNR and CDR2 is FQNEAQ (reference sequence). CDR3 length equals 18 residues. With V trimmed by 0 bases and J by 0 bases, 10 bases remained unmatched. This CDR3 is CASSLARFQGGTNYGYTF. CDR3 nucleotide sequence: TGTGCCAGCAGCTTAGCGCGGTTTCAGGGGGGGACTAACTATGGCTACACCTTC. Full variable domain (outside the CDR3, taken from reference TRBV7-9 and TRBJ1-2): DTGVSQNPRHKITKRGQNVTFRCDPISEHNRLYWYRQTLGQGPEFLTYFQNEAQLEKSRLLSDRFSAERPKGSFSTLEIQRTEQGDSAMYLCASSLARFQGGTNYGYTFGSGTRLTVV.

The CDR3 sequence: CASSPYEGRGGTEAFF. Written as DNA, the CDR3 is TGTGCCAGCTCACCATACGAGGGGAGGGGGGGCACTGAAGCTTTCTTT. The chain uses TRBV18 and TRBJ1-1, with D perhaps TRBD1 (6 bases). This CDR3 has 16 amino acids. Trimming left V 2 bases short and J 4 bases short, with 17 bases between. CDR1 and CDR2 from the germline V gene are KGHSH and LQKENI.

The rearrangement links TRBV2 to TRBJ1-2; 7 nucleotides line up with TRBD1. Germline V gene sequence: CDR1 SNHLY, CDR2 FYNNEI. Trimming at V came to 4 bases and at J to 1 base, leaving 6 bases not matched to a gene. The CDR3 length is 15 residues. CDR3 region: CASSAPTGINYGYTF. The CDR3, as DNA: TGTGCCAGCAGTGCTCCGACAGGGATTAACTATGGCTACACCTTC.

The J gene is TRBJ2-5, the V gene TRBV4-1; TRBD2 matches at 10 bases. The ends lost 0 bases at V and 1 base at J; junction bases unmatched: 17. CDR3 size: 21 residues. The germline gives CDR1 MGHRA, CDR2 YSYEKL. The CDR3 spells CASSQDRGRGLAATVQETQYF. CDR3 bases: TGCGCCAGCAGCCAAGATCGCGGTCGTGGACTAGCGGCGACCGTCCAAGAGACCCAGTACTTC.

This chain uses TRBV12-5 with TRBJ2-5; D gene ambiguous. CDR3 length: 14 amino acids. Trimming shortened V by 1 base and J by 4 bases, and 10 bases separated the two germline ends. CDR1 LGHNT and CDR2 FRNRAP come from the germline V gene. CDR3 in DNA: TGTGCTAGTGGTTTGGGGGGATCAGTAGAGACCCAGTACTTC. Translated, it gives CASGLGGSVETQYF.

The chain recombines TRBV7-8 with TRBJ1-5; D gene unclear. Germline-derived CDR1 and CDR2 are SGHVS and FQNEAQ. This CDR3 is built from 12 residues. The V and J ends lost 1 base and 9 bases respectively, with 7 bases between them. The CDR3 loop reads CASSLEDGPQHF. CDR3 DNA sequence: TGTGCCAGCAGCTTAGAAGATGGGCCCCAGCATTTT.

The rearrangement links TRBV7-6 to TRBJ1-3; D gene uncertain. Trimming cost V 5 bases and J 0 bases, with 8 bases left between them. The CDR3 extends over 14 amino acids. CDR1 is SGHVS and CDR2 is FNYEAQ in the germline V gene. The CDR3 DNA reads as TGTGCCAGCAGCCTAGTCCTCTCTGGAAACACCATATATTTT. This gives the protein CASSLVLSGNTIYF. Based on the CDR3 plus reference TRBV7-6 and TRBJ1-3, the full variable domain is GAGVSQSPRYKVTKRGQDVALRCDPISGHVSLYWYRQALGQGPEFLTYFNYEAQQDKSGLPNDRFSAERPEGSISTLTIQRTEQRDSAMYRCASSLVLSGNTIYFGEGSWLTVV.

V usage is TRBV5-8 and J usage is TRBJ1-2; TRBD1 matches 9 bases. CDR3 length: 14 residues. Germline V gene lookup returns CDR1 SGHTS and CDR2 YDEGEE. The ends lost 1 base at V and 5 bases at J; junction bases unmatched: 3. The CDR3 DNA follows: TGTGCCAGCAGCTTGACGACAGGGGGGTATGGCTACACCTTC. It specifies CASSLTTGGYGYTF.

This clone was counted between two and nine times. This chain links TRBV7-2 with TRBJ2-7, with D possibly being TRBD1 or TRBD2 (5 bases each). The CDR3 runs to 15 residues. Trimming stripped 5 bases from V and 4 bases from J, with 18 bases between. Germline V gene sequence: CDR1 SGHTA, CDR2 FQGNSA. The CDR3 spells CASSLNRDGPYEQYF. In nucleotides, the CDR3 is TGTGCCAGCAGCCTAAACCGGGACGGACCGTACGAGCAGTACTTC.

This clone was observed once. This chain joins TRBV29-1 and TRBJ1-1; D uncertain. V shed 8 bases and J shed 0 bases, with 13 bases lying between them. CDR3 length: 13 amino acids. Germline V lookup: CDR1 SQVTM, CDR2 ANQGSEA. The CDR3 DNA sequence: TGCAGCTCTCACGGAGGGTTGAACACTGAAGCTTTCTTT. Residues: CSSHGGLNTEAFF. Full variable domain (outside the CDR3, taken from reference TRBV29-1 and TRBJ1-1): SAVISQKPSRDICQRGTSLTIQCQVDSQVTMMFWYRQQPGQSLTLIATANQGSEATYESGFVIDKFPISRPNLTFSTLTVSNMSPEDSSIYLCSSHGGLNTEAFFGQGTRLTVV.